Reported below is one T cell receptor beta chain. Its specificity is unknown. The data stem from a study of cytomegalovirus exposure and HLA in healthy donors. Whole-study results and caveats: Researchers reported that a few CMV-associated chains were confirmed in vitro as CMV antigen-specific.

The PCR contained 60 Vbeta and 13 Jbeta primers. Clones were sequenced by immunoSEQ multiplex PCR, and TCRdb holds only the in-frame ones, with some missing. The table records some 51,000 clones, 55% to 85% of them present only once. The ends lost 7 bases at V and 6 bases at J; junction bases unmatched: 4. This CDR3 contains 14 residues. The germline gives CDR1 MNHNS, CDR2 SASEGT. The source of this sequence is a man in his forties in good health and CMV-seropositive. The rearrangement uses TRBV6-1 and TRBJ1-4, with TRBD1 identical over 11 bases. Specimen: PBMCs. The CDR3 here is CASIEDRGHEKLFF. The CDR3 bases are TGTGCCAGCATCGAGGACAGGGGGCATGAAAAACTGTTTTTT.